What follows is one T cell receptor (beta chain) and its context. This clonotype was recorded at least ten times. Its antigen is still unknown. Base qualities were left out, and no much larger clone turns up one base away. The record originates from a study of Epstein–Barr virus B cells in breast cancer (dated by TCRdb to the early 2020s). Regarding the research as a whole: Control T cells were expanded by a rapid expansion method using irradiated PBMC feeders, soluble OKT3 and IL-2 at around 200 U/ml, and were collected roughly 10-13 days after stimulation. A single-patient case report was conducted to examine whether the T-cell receptor repertoire in triple-negative breast cancer is shaped by tumor-infiltrating EBV+ B cells. Beyond this particular receptor, the publication reports: All data came from one patient, described as a first proof of concept, and this single-patient design limits how far the findings can be generalized.

Library preparation used 5' RACE. The SMARTer Human TCR a/b Profiling Kit was used to build TCR libraries from RNA, capturing the full V(D)J regions of both the alpha and beta chains. After amplification, the libraries were purified with AMPure XP beads and validated using the DNA 1000 Kit on an Agilent 2100 Bioanalyzer. The libraries were sequenced on an Illumina MiSeq using the 600-cycle v3 reagent kit, and 2 x 300 bp paired-end reads were generated. As for the original processing: MiXCR and VDJTools were used to process the reads, with non-productive clonotypes filtered out and clonotypes collapsed by CDR3 amino acid sequence prior to recalculating frequencies. CDR3 sequences were matched against the McPAS-TCR database with a Levenshtein distance of 1 allowed, and UpSet plots were generated in R using UpSetR. TCRdb reprocessed the public reads (quality trimming at Q25 with fastp, clone calling with MiXCR) and kept in-frame beta chains. Each entry merges the rows of one CDR3 protein and shows their most common DNA and genes. TCRdb's processing, not the study's, gives the V and J calls here. In all, the sample holds about 540 distinct CDR3 sequences, and around 39% of those were seen once. About 98% of the sample comes from the top ten.

RNA was extracted from 1e5 to 1e6 cultured T cells using RNeasy Micro or Mini kits with on-column DNase digestion included, and the extracted RNA was checked on an Agilent 2100 Bioanalyzer. The germline V gene gives CDR1 as SGHDT and CDR2 as YYEEEE. The V and J ends are trimmed by 0 bases and 2 bases, leaving 10 bases between them. The CDR3 contains 15 residues, cysteine and phenylalanine counted. Left in the record is the CDR3 DNA by itself, 45 bases read in frame from the first base. Specimen: tumor-infiltrating lymphocytes expanded in culture. This TCR was recovered from a woman aged 40 to 49 with triple-negative breast cancer. The V and J segments used are TRBV5-6 and TRBJ2-3; tentative D gene TRBD1, with 5 bases matching. The CDR3 is CASSLDQGLTDTQYF. The DNA reads TGTGCCAGCAGCTTGGATCAGGGCCTCACAGATACGCAGTATTTT.